This T cell receptor (beta chain) was found in a study of low-dose radiotherapy and immunotherapy resistance in tumors. On the study more broadly: With 1 Gy per fraction every two weeks, Cohort 2 accumulated 13 Gy across 26 weeks.

First-strand cDNA relied on TRAV- and TRBV-specific primers spanning alpha and beta chains. TCRs underwent 15 to 25 PCR cycles of amplification with a constant-region primer and V-primer adapter. mRNA isolates were amplified via in vitro transcription. TCRdb analysed the reads with MiXCR anew, one entry per CDR3 protein. The data contain 55,000 to 65,000 distinct CDR3 sequences, approximately 26% of them singletons. This clonotype was observed many times. Time point given: before trial treatment. The length of the CDR3 is 13 residues. V lost 5 bases and J 6 bases, leaving 14 bases between the germline ends. Germline V lookup: CDR1 GTSNPN, CDR2 SVGIG (reference sequence).

This TCR was sampled from a male donor with rectosigmoid adenocarcinoma. This sequence joins TRBV30 and TRBJ1-5, with D maybe TRBD1 (6 bases). Material: PBMCs, obtained before treatment. The CDR3 region is CAWDRGGGQPQHF. CDR3 DNA sequence: TGTGCCTGGGACAGAGGGGGTGGTCAGCCCCAGCATTTT.